This TCR beta chain was identified during a study of OX40 agonist ivuxolimab in advanced cancers. Study at large: Three individuals attained partial responses, comprising one hepatocellular carcinoma case and two cutaneous melanoma cases. Study-level points and caveats: Also showing low normalized T-cell clonal expansion were some of the nonresponders.

This table comes from immunoSEQ multiplex PCR, and its TCRdb copy is limited to in-frame clones, with some not included. The table has about 43,000 clones, approximately 86% seen once. For this clone: Antigen specificity is unknown.

This sequence was found in an adult with an advanced solid tumor such as melanoma, head and neck, liver or kidney cancer. Sequences were derived from CD4+ or CD8+ T cells sorted from blood, sampled in a trial of the OX40 agonist ivuxolimab.

The CDR3 sequence: CASSSRQGRGETQYF. The CDR3 nucleotides are TGTGCCAGCAGCTCCCGACAGGGGAGGGGAGAGACCCAGTACTTC. This chain links TRBV13 with TRBJ2-5, with D possibly being TRBD1 (8 bases). The CDR3 has 15 amino acids. Trimming took 4 bases from V and 4 from J, leaving 16 bases between them. CDR1 and CDR2 (germline): PRHDT, FYEKMQ (reference sequence).